This T cell receptor beta chain came from a study of early T cells in non-severe SARS-CoV-2 infection. Overall study: The chains were unpaired, and the sequenced material was bulk RNA from unsorted whole blood.

Trimming removed 5 bases from V and 2 bases from J, with 13 bases in between. The CDR3 runs to 15 residues. From germline, CDR1 is SEHNR and CDR2 FQNEAQ (reference sequence). This clonotype was seen many times. Its antigen remains unknown. Findings and limits, study-wide: VDJdb matching skewed toward anti-spike CD8 responses, missing private and CD4 specificities.

Each single cDNA molecule received a unique molecular identifier. TCRdb reprocessed the 5' RACE reads with MiXCR, giving one entry per CDR3 protein. Counted here are about 35,000 distinct CDR3 sequences, 4.5% to 7.5% occurring once; the ten biggest clones make up around 4.8%. This chain links TRBV7-9 with TRBJ2-1, with D possibly being TRBD1 (6 bases). Sequencing used whole blood. The receptor was isolated from an adult who was a healthcare worker with PCR-confirmed SARS-CoV-2 infection or an uninfected control (not recorded which). As DNA, the CDR3 is TGTGCCAGCAGCAACCGGGACACCACCTACAATGAGCAGTTCTTC. It codes for CASSNRDTTYNEQFF.